The rows below give T cell receptor beta chains drawn from one sample of a study of shared clonotypes between healthy human individuals. Profiling relied on immunoSEQ multiplex PCR, and the TCRdb table lists in-frame clones only, not all of them. The data show millions of clones, 90% to 95% seen once. The sequenced sample was naive CD4+ T cells sorted from blood. These receptors were collected from a man aged 18 to 29 in good health. CDR3s include the opening cysteine and the closing phenylalanine or tryptophan. A D gene is named only where the DNA matches it firmly. Clone size is stated in some rows and not others, as once, few, many or a class when expanded.

>TRBJ1-2|once|-|TRBV19
TGTGCCAGTTGCAGAAATCCTAACTATGGCTACACCTTC
CASCRNPNYGYTF
>TRBJ1-4|-|-|TRBV30
TGTGCCTGGGCGACAATGCTATGGGGTGCAACTAATGAAAAACTGTTTTTT
CAWATMLWGATNEKLFF
>TRBJ1-4|-|-|TRBV18
TGTGCCAGCTCAGGATTACCGGGTGAAAAACTGTTTTTT
CASSGLPGEKLFF
>TRBJ2-7|-|-|TRBV28
TGTGCCAGCAGTACGACAGAAAAGCGCTACGAGCAGTACTTC
CASSTTEKRYEQYF
>TRBJ2-7|-|-|TRBV28
TGTGCCAGCAGTTTTGGGTCCTCCTACGAGCAGTACTTC
CASSFGSSYEQYF
>TRBJ1-1|-|TRBD1|TRBV19
TGTGCCAGTAGTACTCAGGGGGCGCAGACTGAAGCTTTCTTT
CASSTQGAQTEAFF
>TRBJ1-1|-|TRBD1|TRBV10-3
TGTGCCGCAATGGGACAGAAGAACACTGAAGCTTTCTTT
CAAMGQKNTEAFF
>TRBJ2-7|-|TRBD2|TRBV9
TGTGCCAGCAGCGTAGGAATAGCGGGGTACGAGCAGTACTTC
CASSVGIAGYEQYF
>TRBJ1-5|once|-|TRBV7-2
TGTGCCAGCAGCTTAGGGACTAGCAATCAGCCCCAGCATTTT
CASSLGTSNQPQHF
>TRBJ2-2|-|-|TRBV15
TGTGCCACCAGCACCCCGGCCGGCGACACCGGGGAGCTGTTTTTT
CATSTPAGDTGELFF
>TRBJ2-1|-|TRBD2|TRBV5-1
TGCGCCAGCAGCTTGGGCGGGGGGCCCTACAATGAGCAGTTCTTC
CASSLGGGPYNEQFF
>TRBJ2-1|-|-|TRBV6-6
TGTGCCAGCAGTTATAGACGGGTGGGATACAATGAGCAGTTCTTC
CASSYRRVGYNEQFF
>TRBJ2-3|-|-|TRBV27
TGTGCCAGCAGTTTATGGCAGGGTGCGACAGATACGCAGTATTTT
CASSLWQGATDTQYF
>TRBJ2-3|-|-|TRBV18
TGTGCCAGCTCACCCCCCGGCCCAGATACGCAGTATTTT
CASSPPGPDTQYF
>TRBJ1-4|-|-|TRBV5-6
TGTGCCAGCAGCTTGGGGCCGGAGGGTAGTAATGAAAAACTGTTTTTT
CASSLGPEGSNEKLFF
>TRBJ1-2|once|-|TRBV25-1
TGTGCCAGCAGTGAATTTAGGGAAACCTATGGCTACACCTTC
CASSEFRETYGYTF
>TRBJ1-1|-|TRBD1|TRBV10-3
TGTGCCAGCGGACAGGGGGCTCACACTGAAGCTTTCTTT
CASGQGAHTEAFF
>TRBJ2-2|-|-|TRBV5-1
TGCGCCAGCAGCTTGGCGAGGTGGAGCGGGGAGCTGTTTTTT
CASSLARWSGELFF
>TRBJ1-3|once|-|TRBV10-3
TGTGCCGGACACGGTACCGGGGGCTCTGGAAACACCATATATTTT
CAGHGTGGSGNTIYF
>TRBJ1-6|-|-|TRBV5-1
TGCGCCAGCAGCTTCACCGAGAATTCACCCCTCCACTTT
CASSFTENSPLHF
>TRBJ1-1|-|-|TRBV6-6
TGTGCCACCCGTGGGGCACAGAACACTGAAGCTTTCTTT
CATRGAQNTEAFF
>TRBJ2-7|-|-|TRBV11-2
TGTGCCAGCAGCTTGATAACCCGCTCCTACGAGCAGTACTTC
CASSLITRSYEQYF
>TRBJ2-1|-|-|TRBV29-1
TGCAGCGCCGGGCCAGGGGACAATGAGCAGTTCTTC
CSAGPGDNEQFF
>TRBJ2-6|once|-|TRBV28
TGTGCCAGCAGTTATTATCAGGGGCGCCCCTCTGGGGCCAACGTCCTGACTTTC
CASSYYQGRPSGANVLTF
>TRBJ2-5|-|-|TRBV18
TGTGCCAGCTCACCCCCTTGGGCAGGGTTAGACCAAGAGACCCAGTACTTC
CASSPPWAGLDQETQYF
>TRBJ2-3|-|TRBD2|TRBV9
TGTGCCAGCAGCGCATCGGGACTAGCGGGAGACCTTTGGGGCACAGATACGCAGTATTTT
CASSASGLAGDLWGTDTQYF
>TRBJ2-3|-|-|TRBV7-3
TGTGCCAGCAGCCCTGGAGGGAGCACAGATACGCAGTATTTT
CASSPGGSTDTQYF
>TRBJ1-5|once|-|TRBV7-2
TGTGCCAGCAGCTTACCTGGGAGAAGGTGGAATCAGCCCCAGCATTTT
CASSLPGRRWNQPQHF
>TRBJ1-1|once|-|TRBV2
TGTGCCAGCAGTTCGACTCGGGGGGGCCAGTACACTGAAGCTTTCTTT
CASSSTRGGQYTEAFF
>TRBJ2-1|-|-|TRBV7-2
TGTGCCAGCAGCTCGACCGGAGTTTCCTCCTACAATGAGCAGTTCTTC
CASSSTGVSSYNEQFF
>TRBJ1-5|-|TRBD1|TRBV2
TGTGCCAGCAGTGCGACAGGGGGCGGGGGTCAGCCCCAGCATTTT
CASSATGGGGQPQHF
>TRBJ1-2|-|-|TRBV6-1
TGTGCCAGCAGTGAAGCAGCGACGGTAAACTATGGCTACACCTTC
CASSEAATVNYGYTF
>TRBJ2-1|-|-|TRBV6-1
TGTGCCAGCAGTGAACGATTACAGGGACTGGTCAGGAATGAGCAGTTCTTC
CASSERLQGLVRNEQFF
>TRBJ2-5|-|-|TRBV9
TGTGCCAGCAGCTCTTATATTGGGGCGGGAGAGACCCAGTACTTC
CASSSYIGAGETQYF
>TRBJ1-1|-|-|TRBV7-3
TGTGCCAGCAGCTTAGGGCCTAGGACTGAAGCTTTCTTT
CASSLGPRTEAFF
>TRBJ1-4|-|-|TRBV9
TGTGCCAGCAGCCCGGGACTCCCTAATGAAAAACTGTTTTTT
CASSPGLPNEKLFF
>TRBJ2-2|-|TRBD1|TRBV6-5
TGTGCCAGCACCAGAGGGGGCTTTACTACCGGGGAGCTGTTTTTT
CASTRGGFTTGELFF
>TRBJ2-7|-|TRBD1|TRBV19
TGTGCCAGTAGTACCCGGGACAGAGGCGAGCAGTACTTC
CASSTRDRGEQYF
>TRBJ2-7|-|TRBD2|TRBV18
TGTGCCAGCTCACCCGGGAGGGTATCCTACGAGCAGTACTTC
CASSPGRVSYEQYF
>TRBJ2-7|-|TRBD2|TRBV10-1
TGCGCCAGCAGCTCGTTCTCACCGAGTTCGACTAGCGGGGGGGCCGAGCAGTACTTC
CASSSFSPSSTSGGAEQYF
>TRBJ2-3|-|-|TRBV18
TGTGCCAGCTCACCTATTTCAGCTAGCAGCACAGATACGCAGTATTTT
CASSPISASSTDTQYF
>TRBJ2-3|-|TRBD2|TRBV9
TGTGCCAGCAGCGTAGAAAGTAGCGGGGTAGGAGATACGCAGTATTTT
CASSVESSGVGDTQYF
>TRBJ2-7|-|-|TRBV11-2
TGTGCCAGCAGCTTGGGGCCACTCTACGAGCAGTACTTC
CASSLGPLYEQYF